This TCR beta chain originates from a study of cytomegalovirus exposure and HLA in healthy donors. With respect to this clone: Its ends do not fully match the called genes, so a read error is possible.

Profiling relied on immunoSEQ multiplex PCR, and the TCRdb table lists in-frame clones only, not all of them. This table has over 200,000 clones, less than 85% appearing once. Per germline, CDR1 GTSNPN and CDR2 SVGIG (reference sequence). There are 13 residues in the CDR3. The source material was PBMCs. The chain joins TRBV30 to TRBJ2-7; D uncertain. This sequence was found in a woman aged 18 to 35 in good health and CMV-seronegative. This CDR3 reads CAWSVGTSDEQYF. CDR3 nucleotide sequence: TGTGCCTGGAGTGTAGGTACCTCCGACGAGCAGTACTTC.